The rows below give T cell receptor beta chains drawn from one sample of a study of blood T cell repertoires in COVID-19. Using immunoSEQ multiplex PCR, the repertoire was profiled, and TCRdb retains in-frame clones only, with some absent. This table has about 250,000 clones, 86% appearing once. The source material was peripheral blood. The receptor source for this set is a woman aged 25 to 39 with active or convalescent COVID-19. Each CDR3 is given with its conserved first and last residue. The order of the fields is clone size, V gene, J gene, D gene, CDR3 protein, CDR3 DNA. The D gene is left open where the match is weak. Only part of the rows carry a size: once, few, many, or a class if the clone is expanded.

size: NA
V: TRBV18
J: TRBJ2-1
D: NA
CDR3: CASSPTGREQFF
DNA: TGTGCCAGCTCACCCACAGGTAGGGAGCAGTTCTTC

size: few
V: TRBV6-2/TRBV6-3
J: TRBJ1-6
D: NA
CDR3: CASSYEEGRRPLHF
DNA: TGTGCCAGCAGTTATGAGGAGGGACGGCGGCCCCTCCACTTT

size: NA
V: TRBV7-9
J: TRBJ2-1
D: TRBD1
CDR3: CASSFPGQGAPTWFF
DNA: TGTGCCAGCAGCTTCCCGGGACAGGGGGCGCCGACATGGTTCTTC

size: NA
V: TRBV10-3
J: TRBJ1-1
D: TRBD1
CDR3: CAISADRGLTEAFF
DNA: TGTGCCATCAGTGCTGACAGGGGGCTCACTGAAGCTTTCTTT

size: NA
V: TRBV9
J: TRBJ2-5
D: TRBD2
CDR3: CASSEGLAGETQYF
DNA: TGTGCCAGCAGCGAGGGACTAGCGGGGGAGACCCAGTACTTC

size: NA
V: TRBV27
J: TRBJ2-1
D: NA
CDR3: CASSRPGLQYNEQFF
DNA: TGTGCCAGCAGTCGACCGGGACTCCAATACAATGAGCAGTTCTTC

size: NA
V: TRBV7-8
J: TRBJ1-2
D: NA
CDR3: CASSLIGGVGGNYGYTF
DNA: TGTGCCAGCAGCTTAATAGGGGGTGTAGGGGGTAACTATGGCTACACCTTC

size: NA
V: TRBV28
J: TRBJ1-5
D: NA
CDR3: CASRQGTIQPQHF
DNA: TGTGCCAGCAGACAGGGTACGATTCAGCCCCAGCATTTT

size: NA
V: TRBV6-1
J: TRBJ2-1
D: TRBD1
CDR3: CASSEGGSGQGDNEQFF
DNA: TGTGCCAGCAGTGAAGGAGGGTCGGGACAGGGGGACAATGAGCAGTTCTTC

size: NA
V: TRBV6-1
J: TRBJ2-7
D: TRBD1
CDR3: CASSESGQGAYYEQYF
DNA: TGTGCCAGCAGTGAATCGGGACAGGGGGCCTACTACGAGCAGTACTTC

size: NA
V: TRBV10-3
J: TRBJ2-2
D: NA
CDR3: CAISVGVGTGELFF
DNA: TGTGCCATCAGTGTCGGGGTGGGCACCGGGGAGCTGTTTTTT

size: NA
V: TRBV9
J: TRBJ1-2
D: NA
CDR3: CASSVSYEEDVNYGYTF
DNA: TGTGCCAGCAGCGTAAGCTACGAGGAGGACGTTAACTATGGCTACACCTTC

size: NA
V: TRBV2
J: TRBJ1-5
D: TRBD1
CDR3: CASSGGTGENQPQHF
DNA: TGTGCCAGCAGTGGGGGGACAGGGGAGAATCAGCCCCAGCATTTT

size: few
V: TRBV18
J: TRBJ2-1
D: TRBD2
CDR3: CASSGTIYNEQFF
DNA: TGTGCCAGCTCTGGGACTATTTACAATGAGCAGTTCTTC

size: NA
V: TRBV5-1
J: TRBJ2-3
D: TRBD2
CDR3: CASSLGLAGGISTDTQYF
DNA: TGCGCCAGCAGCTTGGGACTAGCGGGGGGCATTAGCACAGATACGCAGTATTTT

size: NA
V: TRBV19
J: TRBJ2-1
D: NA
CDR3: CASSIGQGQTNEQFF
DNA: TGTGCCAGTAGTATCGGCCAGGGTCAGACCAATGAGCAGTTCTTC

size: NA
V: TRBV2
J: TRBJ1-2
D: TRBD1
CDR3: CASGPGQKTGGYTF
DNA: TGTGCCAGTGGGCCGGGACAGAAGACGGGCGGCTACACCTTC

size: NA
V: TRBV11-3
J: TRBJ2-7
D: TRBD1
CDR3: CASSLKQGVGPYEQYF
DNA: TGTGCCAGCAGCCTAAAACAGGGGGTAGGCCCCTACGAGCAGTACTTC

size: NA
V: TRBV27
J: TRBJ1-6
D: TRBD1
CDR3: CASSLWHRTGGDNSPLHF
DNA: TGTGCCAGCAGTTTATGGCACCGAACAGGGGGGGATAATTCACCCCTCCACTTT

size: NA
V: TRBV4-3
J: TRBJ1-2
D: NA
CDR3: CASSRDTTGDRTF
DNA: TGCGCCAGCAGCCGAGATACAACAGGAGATCGGACCTTC

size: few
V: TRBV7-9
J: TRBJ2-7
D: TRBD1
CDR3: CASSPLGPTGAYEQYF
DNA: TGTGCCAGCAGCCCCCTGGGCCCGACAGGGGCCTACGAGCAGTACTTC

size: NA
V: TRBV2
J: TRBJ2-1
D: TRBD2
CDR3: CASSEGQWAGDEQFF
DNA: TGTGCCAGCAGTGAAGGACAGTGGGCGGGAGATGAGCAGTTCTTC

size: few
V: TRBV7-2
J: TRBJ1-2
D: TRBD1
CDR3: CASSLAEAGGYYGYTF
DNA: TGTGCCAGCAGCTTAGCGGAGGCAGGGGGGTACTATGGCTACACCTTC

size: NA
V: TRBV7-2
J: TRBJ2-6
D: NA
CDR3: CASSPQRGGISGANVLTF
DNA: TGTGCCAGCAGCCCCCAGAGGGGGGGGATTTCTGGGGCCAACGTCCTGACTTTC

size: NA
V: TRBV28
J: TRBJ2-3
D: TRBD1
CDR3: CASSSPGTDSTDTQYF
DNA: TGTGCCAGCAGTTCTCCAGGGACAGATAGCACAGATACGCAGTATTTT

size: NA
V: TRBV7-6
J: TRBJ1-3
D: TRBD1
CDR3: CASRLAGQGQGKAGNTIYF
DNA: TGTGCCAGCAGGCTAGCCGGACAGGGACAGGGAAAGGCTGGAAACACCATATATTTT

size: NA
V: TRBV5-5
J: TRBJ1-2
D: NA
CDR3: CASSLVGAYYGYTF
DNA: TGTGCCAGCAGCTTGGTGGGAGCGTACTATGGCTACACCTTC

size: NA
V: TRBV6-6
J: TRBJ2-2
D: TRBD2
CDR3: CATQAGGDTGELFF
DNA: TGTGCCACCCAGGCGGGGGGGGACACCGGGGAGCTGTTTTTT

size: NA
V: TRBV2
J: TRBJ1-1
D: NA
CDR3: CASTVNTEAFF
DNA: TGTGCCAGCACGGTGAACACTGAAGCTTTCTTT

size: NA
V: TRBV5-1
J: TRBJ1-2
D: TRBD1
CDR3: CASSLATLPGQGRVVLTF
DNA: TGCGCCAGCAGCTTGGCCACCTTGCCAGGACAGGGGCGAGTAGTGCTCACCTTC

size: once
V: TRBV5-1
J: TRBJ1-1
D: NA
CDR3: CASSLRGPEAEAFF
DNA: TGCGCCAGCAGCCTTAGAGGGCCCGAGGCTGAAGCTTTCTTT